The present TCR beta chain was sequenced within a study of a mutant IDH1 vaccine in newly diagnosed glioma. Study background: Investigators started vaccination 4-6 weeks after radiotherapy alone, or with temozolomide cycles. Patients got radiotherapy, temozolomide, or both beforehand, and most got both.

Repertoires were generated with immunoSEQ multiplex PCR, while TCRdb's copy carries only in-frame clones and drops some. The sample holds some 54,000 clones; around 84% are singletons and the top ten take around 4.1%. The CDR3 spans 17 residues. V lost 3 bases, J lost 7 bases, and 13 bases stayed unmatched. CDR1 GTSNPN and CDR2 SVGIG come from the germline V gene (reference sequence). Comments on this clone: Its antigen is undetermined.

The sample's time point: week 35, safety follow-up. In every dose of vaccine, 300 ug of mutant IDH1 20-mer peptide was given alongside topical imiquimod. The sample was PBMCs, taken from a glioma patient whose treatment included an IDH1 peptide vaccine. V and J are TRBV30 and TRBJ2-1, with 12 bases fitting TRBD1. This receptor was identified in a woman in her late teens or twenties with glioma. Here the CDR3 DNA reads TGTGCCTGGAGGGGACAGGGGGCGCTTCCTGGGAAAAATGAGCAGTTCTTC. Translating it yields CAWRGQGALPGKNEQFF.